A selection of T cell receptor beta chains follows, all from one sample in a study of blood T cell repertoires in COVID-19. Produced via immunoSEQ multiplex PCR; TCRdb's table is partial and in-frame only. This table holds some 100,000 clones, 88% found once. The sample taken for sequencing was peripheral blood. The receptors were sampled from a human donor in a cohort sampled during active COVID-19. CDR3s include the opening cysteine and the closing phenylalanine or tryptophan. The order of the fields is V gene, J gene, D gene, clone size, CDR3 DNA, CDR3 protein. D genes are given only for firm matches. Size is omitted from some rows. Given values are once, few, many or a class for expanded clones.

>TRBV9|TRBJ2-1|TRBD2|-
TGTGCCAGCAGCATAAATAGCGGGAGGATTGTCAATGAGCAGTTCTTC
CASSINSGRIVNEQFF
>TRBV6-1|TRBJ1-6|-|once
TGTGCCAGCAGTGAAGTGGGGGGGGTTACCAATTCACCCCTCCACTTT
CASSEVGGVTNSPLHF
>TRBV4-2|TRBJ2-7|TRBD1|-
TGTGCCAGCAGCCAAGCCGGGACAGGGACCTACGAGCAGTACTTC
CASSQAGTGTYEQYF
>TRBV5-1|TRBJ2-2|-|-
TGCGCCAGCAGCTTGGCCGGCACCGGGGAGCTGTTTTTT
CASSLAGTGELFF
>TRBV5-1|TRBJ2-3|-|-
TGCGCCAGACGGTCCCCAGATACGCAGTATTTT
CARRSPDTQYF
>TRBV7-9|TRBJ2-7|-|once
TGTGCCAGCAGCTCGCCGACGAGGTTTGTGGTGGGCGAGCAGTACTTC
CASSSPTRFVVGEQYF
>TRBV4-2|TRBJ2-5|-|once
TGTGCCAGCAGCCAAGTGGCGGGAACGGGAGAGACCCAGTACTTC
CASSQVAGTGETQYF
>TRBV6-6|TRBJ1-1|-|-
TGTGCCAGCAGCCTCGGACAGTTAGCAGAAGCTTTCTTT
CASSLGQLAEAFF
>TRBV19|TRBJ2-1|-|-
TGTGCCAGTAGTAGGGCCCTAGCCCTCTACAATGAGCAGTTCTTC
CASSRALALYNEQFF
>TRBV29-1|TRBJ2-4|TRBD2|-
TGCAGCGTTGGTGGGACTAGCGGAAACATTCAGTACTTC
CSVGGTSGNIQYF
>TRBV7-9|TRBJ2-2|TRBD1|few
TGTGCCAGCAGCATCCGGGACAGGAACACCGGGGAGCTGTTTTTT
CASSIRDRNTGELFF
>TRBV6-1|TRBJ2-2|TRBD2|-
TGTGCCAGCAGTGAAAGAGGGAGGGTCGGCGGGGAGCTGTTTTTT
CASSERGRVGGELFF
>TRBV2|TRBJ2-7|-|-
TGTGCCAGCAGTGTGGGGAGACTCGGGGGATTTGAAGACGAGCAGTACTTC
CASSVGRLGGFEDEQYF
>TRBV6-1|TRBJ2-7|-|-
TGTGCCAGCAGTGAAAGTCGTTTCGAGCCGTACGAGCAGTACTTC
CASSESRFEPYEQYF
>TRBV10-3|TRBJ1-1|-|-
TGTGCCATCAGTGAGTCGGGACTCATGAACACTGAAGCTTTCTTT
CAISESGLMNTEAFF
>TRBV28|TRBJ1-1|-|-
TGTGCCAGCAGTTTATCCGACAGATTGAACACTGAAGCTTTCTTT
CASSLSDRLNTEAFF
>TRBV7-9|TRBJ2-3|TRBD2|once
TGTGCCAGCAGCCTCCCCAGAGCGGGAGCCACCACAGATACGCAGTATTTT
CASSLPRAGATTDTQYF
>TRBV10-3|TRBJ2-2|TRBD2|once
TGTGCCATCAGGATGAGGGGAGGGCCAAACACCGGGGAGCTGTTTTTT
CAIRMRGGPNTGELFF
>TRBV29-1|TRBJ2-1|TRBD2|-
TGCAGCGTTGTAGCGGGAGGGCCTCATGAGCAGTTCTTC
CSVVAGGPHEQFF
>TRBV4-3|TRBJ1-2|-|-
TGCGCCAGCAGCCAAGATACGCGACAGCATTATGGCTACACCTTC
CASSQDTRQHYGYTF
>TRBV6-5|TRBJ2-5|-|once
TGTGCCAGCAGGTTACAAGAGACCCAGTACTTC
CASRLQETQYF
>TRBV7-9|TRBJ2-7|TRBD1|few
TGTGCCAGCAGCTTAGTTAGGACAGGGGGATACGAGCAGTACTTC
CASSLVRTGGYEQYF
>TRBV28|TRBJ1-2|TRBD1|-
TGTGCCAGCACCCCTACCGGGACAGGGGGCAAGGACCAGATCTTC
CASTPTGTGGKDQIF
>TRBV5-1|TRBJ2-7|-|-
TGCGCCAGCAGCTTGGGGTTCGGGGGGCTAATAGGCTACGAGCAGTACTTC
CASSLGFGGLIGYEQYF
>TRBV3-1/TRBV3-2|TRBJ2-7|-|-
TGTGCCAGCAGCCAGAAAAGGGCGGGAACGGTGTCGGGGGTTTCCCACGAGCAGTACTTC
CASSQKRAGTVSGVSHEQYF
>TRBV7-2|TRBJ2-5|TRBD2|-
TGTGCCAGCAGCTCAGTAGCGGGGAGGACTCTGTACCAAGAGACCCAGTACTTC
CASSSVAGRTLYQETQYF
>TRBV5-4|TRBJ2-1|TRBD2|-
TGTGCCAGCAGTTATCATAGCGGGAGGGCCCGGGATGAGCAGTTCTTC
CASSYHSGRARDEQFF
>TRBV11-2|TRBJ2-1|TRBD2|-
TGTGCCAGCAGCGCTAGAGGGCGGGAGGCCTCCTACAATGAGCAGTTCTTC
CASSARGREASYNEQFF
>TRBV28|TRBJ2-7|TRBD1|-
TGTGCCAGCATCCCGACAGGGAGCTACGAGCAGTACTTC
CASIPTGSYEQYF
>TRBV20-1|TRBJ1-2|-|-
TGCAGTGCTAGTAGCGGGGCGGGTACTGATAGAGGCTACACCTTC
CSASSGAGTDRGYTF
>TRBV5-1|TRBJ2-7|TRBD2|-
TGCGCCAGCAGCCTGGGGACTAGCGGGAGGTCCTACGAGCAGTACTTC
CASSLGTSGRSYEQYF
>TRBV30|TRBJ2-4|TRBD2|-
TGTGCCTGGAGTGTACCCGGACTAGCGGTAGCCAAAAACATTCAGTACTTC
CAWSVPGLAVAKNIQYF
>TRBV19|TRBJ2-1|TRBD2|-
TGTGCCAGTAGTAAAGGCGGGAGCTCCTACAATGAGCAGTTCTTC
CASSKGGSSYNEQFF
>TRBV7-2|TRBJ1-1|TRBD1|few
TGTGCCAGCAGCGTAGGACAGGGGAAATCCACTGAAGCTTTCTTT
CASSVGQGKSTEAFF
>TRBV7-3|TRBJ2-7|-|-
TGTGCCAGCAGCCTTCAACTAGGCAACTACGAGCAGTACTTC
CASSLQLGNYEQYF
>TRBV6-6|TRBJ2-1|TRBD2|-
TGTGCCAGCAGTTACGGGACTAGCGGGTACAATGAGCAGTTCTTC
CASSYGTSGYNEQFF
>TRBV7-9|TRBJ2-5|-|-
TGTGCCAGCAGCTTAGTAGGCAGGGGACAAGAGACCCAGTACTTC
CASSLVGRGQETQYF
>TRBV28|TRBJ2-7|TRBD1|-
TGTGCCAGCAGTGAGCTCGGGACAGGAGGCTACGAGCAGTACTTC
CASSELGTGGYEQYF
>TRBV6-5|TRBJ1-2|-|-
TGTGCCAGCATAAGAGGGATCTTCTATGGCTACACCTTC
CASIRGIFYGYTF
>TRBV11-2|TRBJ1-6|TRBD1|few
TGTGCCAGCAGCTCTCGGACAGGGACTCCGAATTCACCCCTCCACTTT
CASSSRTGTPNSPLHF
>TRBV25-1|TRBJ2-3|-|-
TGTGCCAGCAGTGAATTCTCCCTAGCCGCAGATACGCAGTATTTT
CASSEFSLAADTQYF
>TRBV18|TRBJ2-1|TRBD1|-
TGTGCCAGCTCACCCCGGGACAGTAACAATGAGCAGTTCTTC
CASSPRDSNNEQFF
>TRBV3-1/TRBV3-2|TRBJ2-3|TRBD2|-
TGTGCCAGCAGCCAGACTAGCGGGATAACAGATACGCAGTATTTT
CASSQTSGITDTQYF
>TRBV27|TRBJ1-6|-|few
TGTGCCAGCAGTTTAGGTGGACAGAAAAATTCACCCCTCCACTTT
CASSLGGQKNSPLHF